This TCR beta chain was identified in a study of cytomegalovirus exposure and HLA in healthy donors. Study findings and constraints: A prior analysis recorded that most TCR beta V segments were productive about 90% or about 30% of the time. According to the study, around 180 TCR beta chains were cytomegalovirus-associated. In vitro testing confirmed a few CMV-associated chains as specific for CMV antigens.

On this clone: What it binds is unknown.

The PCR employed 60 Vbeta primers together with 13 Jbeta primers. Method: immunoSEQ multiplex PCR; TCRdb's copy keeps in-frame clones and lacks some. Of about 120,000 clones in the sample, roughly 80% are singletons; the top ten hold 2.7%. Germline V gives CDR1 SNHLY, CDR2 FYNNEI. With V trimmed by 2 bases and J by 0 bases, 4 bases remained unmatched. The CDR3 spans 16 residues. This rearrangement joins TRBV2 to TRBJ2-4, with 7 bases identical to TRBD2. The sequenced sample was PBMCs. The TCR was taken from a woman in her thirties or forties in good health and CMV-seropositive. In nucleotides, the CDR3 is TGTGCCAGCAGTGAACGGGGGGACCTAGCCAAAAACATTCAGTACTTC. Translating it yields CASSERGDLAKNIQYF.